This TCR beta chain was observed in a study of memory CD8 T cells in hepatitis C reinfection. Study-level information: After reinfection, a couple of primary-infection resolvers became chronically infected. Pre-reinfection samples were taken 55 to 20 weeks before detection.

CDR1 is MGHRA, CDR2 YSYEKL, per germline. The CDR3 loop spans 12 amino acids. The ends were cut back, 1 base at V and 9 bases at J, with 10 bases in the middle. Sequenced by immunoSEQ multiplex PCR; TCRdb stores in-frame clones only, minus some. In the table there are approximately 52,000 clones, roughly nine tenths of which are singletons. The time point denotes: pre-reinfection, 55 to 20 weeks before reinfection detection. TCR sequencing was done directly ex vivo on sorted cells, without expansion in vitro. The Montreal HEPCO cohort supplied donors who inject drugs. Study observations and caveats: Only four or five donors prevented definitive conclusions about public clonotypes.

A word on this clone: The antigen is undetermined.

The sample consisted of naive CD8+ T cells sorted from blood. The chain has TRBV4-1 and TRBJ2-7; tentative D call: TRBD2 (5 bases). This clonotype was sampled from a man aged 18-30 years with hepatitis C virus infection. Here the CDR3 DNA reads TGCGCCAGCAGCCAAGCAGGAGGTGCGCAGTACTTC. Protein product: CASSQAGGAQYF.